Here is one T cell receptor beta chain with its context. Its target antigen remains unknown. It has no much larger one-base neighbor in the sample; base qualities were not kept. The sample belongs to a study of T cell changes during pregnancy in multiple sclerosis (dated by TCRdb to about 2019). With regard to the full study: In women with multiple sclerosis, the researchers looked at how the T cell repertoire shifted as pregnancy progressed.

According to the germline V gene, CDR1 reads MGHRA and CDR2 reads YSYEKL. The trim is 0 bases for V and 2 bases for J, with a gap of 9 bases between the germline ends. From cysteine to phenylalanine, the CDR3 is 15 amino acids long. Only the CDR3 DNA stays, 45 bases, in frame from base 1. Library preparation used the immunoSEQ multiplex PCR assay. TCRdb took over this immuneACCESS table, retaining in-frame rearrangements with V and J assigned. Such tables are incomplete; in checked studies, under half of the missing clones stem from an unresolved V gene, and the remainder is unexplained. The sample has about 50,000 clones on record, 90% to 95% of them singletons. The top ten clones comprise roughly a tenth of the sample.

This receptor chain uses TRBV4-1 and TRBJ2-3, and the D gene may be TRBD2, 5 bases matching. The TCR comes from a female donor with multiple sclerosis, enrolled in a pregnancy study. Specimen: CD8+ T cells from peripheral blood mononuclear cells, collected after pregnancy. Read as DNA, the sequence is TGCGCCAGCAGCCAAGAAAGGCGGGCCACAGATACGCAGTATTTT. This sequence encodes CASSQERRATDTQYF.